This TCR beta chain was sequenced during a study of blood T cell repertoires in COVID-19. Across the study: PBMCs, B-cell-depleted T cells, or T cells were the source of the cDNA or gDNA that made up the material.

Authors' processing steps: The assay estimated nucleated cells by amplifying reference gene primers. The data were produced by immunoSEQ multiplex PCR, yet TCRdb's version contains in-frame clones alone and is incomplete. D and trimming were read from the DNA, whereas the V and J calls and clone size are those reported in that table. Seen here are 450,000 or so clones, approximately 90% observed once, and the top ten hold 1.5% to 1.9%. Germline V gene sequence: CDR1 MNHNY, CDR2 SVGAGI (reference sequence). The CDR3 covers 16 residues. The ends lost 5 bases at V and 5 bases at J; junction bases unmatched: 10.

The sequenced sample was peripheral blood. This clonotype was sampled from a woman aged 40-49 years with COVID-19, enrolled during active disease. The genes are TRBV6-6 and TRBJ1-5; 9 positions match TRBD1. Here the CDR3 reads CASSRPLDRGDQPQHF. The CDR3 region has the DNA TGTGCCAGCAGTCGCCCCTTGGACAGGGGAGATCAGCCCCAGCATTTT.